These 25 T cell receptor beta chains were sequenced from one sample in a study of T cells after yellow fever vaccination. From the 5' RACE reads, TCRdb called clonotypes with MiXCR, one entry per CDR3 protein. The data hold roughly 350,000 distinct CDR3 sequences, with 4.1% observed a single time. The sequences come from PBMCs, collected 5 days after the yellow fever booster vaccination. These receptors all come from a man aged 18 to 30 who received the YFV17D yellow fever vaccine.

This clonotype has only a few counts. The chain employs TRBV7-6 and TRBJ2-3; 9 bases are shared with TRBD1. The CDR3 spans 15 residues. Unmatched junction bases numbered 9, after V lost 6 bases and J lost 5 bases. CDR1 SGHVS and CDR2 FNYEAQ come from the germline V gene. CDR3 in amino acids: CASRPQGAGGDTQYF. CDR3 nucleotide sequence: TGTGCCAGCAGACCACAGGGGGCCGGGGGAGATACGCAGTATTTT.

This clonotype was observed at least ten times. The chain has TRBV13 and TRBJ1-1; D perhaps matches TRBD1 (5 bases). Trimming took 5 bases from V and 0 from J, leaving 13 bases between them. The germline CDR1 and CDR2 sequences are PRHDT and FYEKMQ (reference sequence). This CDR3 has 15 residues. The CDR3 nucleotides read TGTGCCAGCAGCCCACCCGGGACGATGAACACTGAAGCTTTCTTT. Translating gives CASSPPGTMNTEAFF.

V gene TRBV4-2 combines with J gene TRBJ2-7; 7 bases align to TRBD2. CDR3 length: 17 amino acids. Trimming took 0 bases from V and 3 from J; bases not matched to a gene: 11. CDR1 is LGHNA and CDR2 is YNFKEQ in the germline V gene. CDR3 coding DNA: TGTGCCAGCAGCCAAGATAGGGAGGGCGCCCCACTCTACGAGCAGTACTTC. This translates into CASSQDREGAPLYEQYF.

This clonotype appeared a few times. The chain joins TRBV7-9 to TRBJ1-5; D is unclear. The ends were cut back, 3 bases at V and 9 bases at J, with 12 bases in the middle. This CDR3 contains 13 residues. The germline V gene encodes CDR1 SEHNR and CDR2 FQNEAQ (reference sequence). Here the CDR3 DNA reads TGTGCCAGCAGCTTCTCCCCCGGGCGGCCCCAGCATTTT. Translated, it gives CASSFSPGRPQHF. The full variable domain, rest sourced from reference TRBV7-9 and TRBJ1-5, is DTGVSQNPRHKITKRGQNVTFRCDPISEHNRLYWYRQTLGQGPEFLTYFQNEAQLEKSRLLSDRFSAERPKGSFSTLEIQRTEQGDSAMYLCASSFSPGRPQHFGDGTRLSIL.

This clonotype was picked up many times. V and J are TRBV5-1 and TRBJ1-1; tentative D call: TRBD1 (5 bases). Germline CDR1 is SGHRS and CDR2 is YFSETQ. Trimming took off 4 bases at V and 2 bases at J, with 12 bases between the two ends. The CDR3 runs 14 residues. This chain's CDR3 is CASSDQGGNTEAFF. DNA for the CDR3: TGCGCCAGCAGCGATCAGGGAGGAAACACTGAAGCTTTCTTT.

This clonotype showed up many times. The chain employs TRBV4-3 and TRBJ1-4; no clear D gene. Trimming took off 8 bases at V and 7 bases at J, with 17 bases between the two ends. The CDR3 has 14 residues. CDR1 is LGHNA and CDR2 is YSLEER in the germline V gene. In nucleotides, the CDR3 is TGCGCCAGCGGCCGGGAGTCTGACTTTGAAAAACTGTTTTTT. Protein sequence: CASGRESDFEKLFF.

This clonotype has at least ten counts. J is TRBJ2-5 and V is TRBV12-3 or TRBV12-4; TRBD2 is a possible D gene (7 bases). Trimming stripped 3 bases from V and 5 bases from J, with 13 bases between. The CDR3 spans 14 residues. The CDR3 reads CASSFEGEGETQYF. CDR3 nucleotides: TGTGCCAGCAGTTTTGAGGGGGAGGGGGAGACCCAGTACTTC.

This clonotype was detected many times. The genes are TRBV19 and TRBJ1-2, with D tentatively TRBD1 (5 bases). CDR3 length equals 15 residues. CDR1 and CDR2 from the germline V gene are LNHDA and SQIVND (reference sequence). Trimming removed 5 bases from V and 1 base from J, with 14 bases in between. CDR3 in DNA: TGTGCCAGTAGTTTCCGGACAAATAATAACTATGGCTACACCTTC. Protein product: CASSFRTNNNYGYTF.

This clonotype was seen repeatedly, ten times or more. V gene TRBV29-1 combines with J gene TRBJ1-5; 8 nucleotides line up with TRBD1. Per germline, CDR1 SQVTM and CDR2 ANQGSEA. This CDR3 has 12 amino acids. Losses at the gene ends were 5 bases for V and 7 bases for J; bases not matched to a gene: 4. The CDR3 region is CSVIQGEQPQHF. CDR3 nucleotides: TGCAGCGTTATACAGGGGGAGCAGCCCCAGCATTTT.

This clonotype turned up a few times. The rearrangement links TRBV7-3 to TRBJ2-2, with D possibly being TRBD1 or TRBD2 (5 bases each). The CDR3 extends over 13 amino acids. Trimming removed 5 bases at V and 7 bases at J, with 11 bases between. CDR1 SGHTA and CDR2 FQGTGA come from the germline V gene. The CDR3, as DNA: TGTGCCAGCAGCCCCGGGGCAGGCGGGGAGCTGTTTTTT. The encoded protein is CASSPGAGGELFF.

This clonotype was counted many times. The gene calls are TRBV13 and TRBJ2-7, with 8 bases aligning to TRBD1. Germline CDR1 reads PRHDT; CDR2 reads FYEKMQ (reference sequence). J lost 4 bases, V lost 5 bases, and 10 bases had no gene match. CDR3 length equals 15 residues. CDR3 DNA: TGTGCCAGCAGCACGAGAGACAGGGGCGGTTACGAGCAGTACGTC. This encodes CASSTRDRGGYEQYV.

This CDR3 is CASSFGKGNTEAFF. The DNA for the CDR3 is TGTGCCAGCAGCTTCGGGAAGGGGAACACTGAAGCTTTCTTT. The chain uses TRBV5-5 and TRBJ1-1; D is unclear. Germline V gene data show CDR1 as SGHKS and CDR2 as YYEKEE (reference sequence). Trimming cost V 2 bases and J 1 base, with 9 bases left between them. This CDR3 has 14 amino acids.

In this sample, this clonotype turned up a few times. An end of the junction does not agree with germline; a read error may underlie this. The chain couples TRBV4-3 to TRBJ2-5, with 8 bases matching TRBD2. Germline lookup yields CDR1 LGHNA and CDR2 YSLEER. This CDR3 spans 16 amino acids. In DNA form, the CDR3 reads TGCGCCAGCAGCGAAGAAACAGCGGGGGCCTTGGAGACCCAGTACTTC. Protein sequence: CASSEETAGALETQYF.

The V gene is TRBV15, the J gene TRBJ2-7; D is possibly TRBD1 (5 bases). Trimming stripped 1 base from V and 2 bases from J, with 9 bases between. The germline gives CDR1 LNHNV, CDR2 YYDKDF (reference sequence). The CDR3 has 14 amino acids. The CDR3 sequence is CATSRAPGTYEQYV. DNA of the CDR3: TGTGCCACCAGCAGAGCCCCAGGGACCTACGAGCAGTACGTC.

J is TRBJ1-6 and V is TRBV9, with 8 nucleotides matching TRBD1. Germline-derived CDR1 and CDR2 are SGDLS and YYNGEE. The CDR3 spans 15 residues. Trimming cost V 4 bases and J 9 bases; bases outside gene matches: 9. The CDR3 coding sequence is TGTGCCAGCAGCCCAGACAGGGGAGGCGGTTCACCCCTCCACTTT. It specifies CASSPDRGGGSPLHF.

The chain recombines TRBV20-1 with TRBJ1-4; D unresolved. Germline-derived CDR1 and CDR2 are DFQATT and SNEGSKA (reference sequence). With 6 bases removed from V and 4 bases from J, the gap between germline ends came to 12 bases. This CDR3 is built from 13 residues. The CDR3 DNA reads as TGCAGTGCCGCGGGATCAGATAATGAAAAACTGTTTTTT. Encoded protein: CSAAGSDNEKLFF.

The chain has TRBV5-1 and TRBJ2-3, with 8 bases fitting TRBD2. This CDR3 has 15 amino acids. Germline CDR1 SGHRS, CDR2 YFSETQ. The V gene end was trimmed by 3 bases and the J gene end by 6 bases; junction bases not matched to a gene: 9. CDR3 loop: CASSSSGPGRDTQYF. CDR3 bases: TGCGCCAGCAGCTCTAGCGGGCCGGGGAGGGATACGCAGTATTTT.

This clonotype was counted many times. The rearrangement joins TRBV6-5 to TRBJ2-1; 8 bases fit TRBD2. CDR1 and CDR2 (germline): MNHEY, SVGAGI. The CDR3 contains 15 residues. The V and J ends lost 0 bases and 9 bases, in that order; junction bases with no gene match: 7. The CDR3 loop is CASSYSIGLATEQFF. The CDR3 DNA is TGTGCCAGCAGTTACTCGATTGGACTAGCCACTGAGCAGTTCTTC.

This clonotype was detected many times. V usage is TRBV4-3 and J usage is TRBJ1-2; D unclear. CDR3 size: 15 residues. CDR1 is LGHNA and CDR2 is YSLEER in the germline V gene. Between the trimmed V and J ends, which lost 4 bases and 2 bases, there was a span of 14 bases. The CDR3 loop is CASSPQDGLNYGYTF. CDR3 DNA sequence: TGCGCCAGCAGCCCCCAGGATGGACTGAACTATGGCTACACCTTC.

This clonotype was recorded at least ten times. The rearrangement joins TRBV11-3 to TRBJ2-2; D assignment may be TRBD1 or TRBD2 (7 bases each). The CDR3 covers 13 residues. CDR1 is SGHNT, CDR2 YENEEA, per germline. Trimming stripped 5 bases from V and 6 bases from J, with 10 bases between. The CDR3 loop reads CASSQGGAGELFF. CDR3 nucleotide sequence: TGTGCCAGCAGCCAGGGGGGGGCCGGGGAGCTGTTTTTT.

The CDR3 DNA sequence: TGTGCCAGCAGCCACCCAAGGGACTTAGGAGGTGAGACCCAGTACTTC. It codes for CASSHPRDLGGETQYF. V and J are TRBV3-1 and TRBJ2-5, with D possibly being TRBD2 (6 bases). Between the trimmed V and J ends, which lost 3 bases and 5 bases, there was a span of 19 bases. Germline V CDR1 and CDR2: LGHDT, YNNKEL (reference sequence). CDR3 length equals 16 residues.

The chain couples TRBV7-3 to TRBJ2-3; D is possibly TRBD1 or TRBD2 (5 bases each). The CDR3 is made up of 16 amino acids. Germline CDR1 reads SGHTA; CDR2 reads FQGTGA. The V end lost 1 base, the J end lost 0 bases, and 11 bases lay between the germline ends. CDR3 loop: CASSLIGGTSTDTQYF. In DNA, the CDR3 is TGTGCCAGCAGCTTAATTGGGGGTACTAGCACAGATACGCAGTATTTT. The whole variable domain, filled in from reference TRBV7-3 and TRBJ2-3, reads GAGVSQTPSNKVTEKGKYVELRCDPISGHTALYWYRQSLGQGPEFLIYFQGTGAADDSGLPNDRFFAVRPEGSVSTLKIQRTERGDSAVYLCASSLIGGTSTDTQYFGPGTRLTVL.

This chain joins TRBV7-2 and TRBJ1-1; TRBD1 aligns across 7 bases. V gave up 2 bases and J gave up 9 bases; unmatched junction bases: 9. Looked up from germline, CDR1 is SGHTA and CDR2 is FQGNSA. CDR3 length: 14 residues. The CDR3 loop is CASSLPQGRGKAFF. In nucleotides, the CDR3 is TGTGCCAGCAGCTTACCACAGGGGCGAGGAAAAGCTTTCTTT. The complete variable domain, with remaining parts taken from reference TRBV7-2 and TRBJ1-1, reads GAGVSQSPSNKVTEKGKDVELRCDPISGHTALYWYRQSLGQGLEFLIYFQGNSAPDKSGLPSDRFSAERTGGSVSTLTIQRTQQEDSAVYLCASSLPQGRGKAFFGQGTRLTVV.

This rearrangement joins TRBV4-3 to TRBJ1-1; 7 bases line up with TRBD1. This CDR3 region has 17 residues. Germline-derived CDR1 and CDR2 are LGHNA and YSLEER. V dropped 4 bases and J dropped 7; count of bases not matched to a gene: 18. This CDR3 is CASSRRIDRDEQNEAFF. The CDR3 region has the DNA TGCGCCAGCAGCCGACGGATTGACAGGGACGAACAAAATGAAGCTTTCTTT.

The CDR3 DNA is TGTGCCAGCAGTGGACAGATTGGCGGGGAGCTGTTTTTT. Translated, it gives CASSGQIGGELFF. The rearrangement links TRBV2 to TRBJ2-2; possible D gene TRBD1, 5 bases. CDR1 and CDR2 (germline): SNHLY, FYNNEI. The V end lost 4 bases, the J end lost 7 bases, and 10 bases lay between the germline ends. CDR3 size: 13 residues.